The clone carrying this T cell receptor (beta chain) was observed a handful of times. CDR3 length: 15 residues. The V and J ends lost 5 bases and 3 bases respectively, with 16 bases between them. Germline V gives CDR1 LGHNT, CDR2 FRNRAP. 5'RACE template switching generated TCR cDNA, adding a universal primer site and UMIs. TCRdb fed the 5' RACE reads into MiXCR, producing one record per CDR3 protein. The sample shows 550,000 to 750,000 distinct CDR3 sequences, about 13% of them seen only once. This sample stems from a study of T cells after yellow fever vaccination. The sequencing used PBMCs, collected on the day of the yellow fever booster vaccination. V usage is TRBV12-5 and J usage is TRBJ1-2; D possibly corresponds to TRBD1 (5 bases). The clonotype originates from a man aged 30 to 39 who received the YFV17D yellow fever vaccine. The CDR3 DNA is TGTGCTAGTGGTCTGGGACCGCTGGAGGACTATGGCTACACCTTC. Translated: CASGLGPLEDYGYTF.